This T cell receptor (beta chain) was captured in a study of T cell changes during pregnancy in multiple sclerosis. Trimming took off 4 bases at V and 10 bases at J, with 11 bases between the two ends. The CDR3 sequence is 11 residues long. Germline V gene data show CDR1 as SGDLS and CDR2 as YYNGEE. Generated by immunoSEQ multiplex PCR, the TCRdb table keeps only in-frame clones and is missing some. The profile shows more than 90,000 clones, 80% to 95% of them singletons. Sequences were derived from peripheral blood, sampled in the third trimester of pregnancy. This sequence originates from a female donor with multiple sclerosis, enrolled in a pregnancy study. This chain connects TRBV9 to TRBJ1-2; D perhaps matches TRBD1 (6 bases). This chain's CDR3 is CASSQGRVYTF. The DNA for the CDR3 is TGTGCCAGCAGCCAGGGGAGGGTCTACACCTTC.